A selection of T cell receptor beta chains follows, all from one sample in a study of cytomegalovirus exposure and HLA in healthy donors. Assay: immunoSEQ multiplex PCR; the TCRdb copy retains only in-frame clones and omits some. The sample consists of under 150,000 clones, 65% to 85% of them appearing once. Sequenced: PBMCs. These receptors were collected from a male donor in good health and CMV-seronegative. CDR3s include the opening cysteine and the closing phenylalanine or tryptophan. A D gene is named only where the DNA matches it firmly. Not all rows give a size; the values are once, few, many and, for expanded clones, a class.

TGTGCCAGCAACAGGCAATCCTACGAGCAGTACTTC	CASNRQSYEQYF	-	once	TRBV28	TRBJ2-7
TGTGCCAGCAGCAGAGGGGGGGATCGTGGCTACACCTTC	CASSRGGDRGYTF	-	-	TRBV7-6	TRBJ1-2
TGCGCCAGCAGCCAAGGTAGACAGGGGGGCTTCAATGAGCAGTTCTTC	CASSQGRQGGFNEQFF	TRBD1	medium-sized	TRBV4-3	TRBJ2-1
TGTGCCAGCAGCCCACTAGCGGGCAACACCGGGGAGCTGTTTTTT	CASSPLAGNTGELFF	TRBD2	-	TRBV7-3	TRBJ2-2
TGTGCCAGCCACTTTGACGGGGCGGGAGGGGAGCTGTTTTTT	CASHFDGAGGELFF	-	-	TRBV2	TRBJ2-2
TGTGCCAGCAGTCCTCGGGGATGGAATTTTAGGTACGAGCAGTACTTC	CASSPRGWNFRYEQYF	-	few	TRBV28	TRBJ2-7
TGTGCCAGCACCGGACAGGGGAGTGAAAAACTGTTTTTT	CASTGQGSEKLFF	TRBD1	few	TRBV5-4	TRBJ1-4
TGTGCCAGTAGTATAGCCCCCAGGGGCAATCAGCCCCAGCATTTT	CASSIAPRGNQPQHF	-	-	TRBV19	TRBJ1-5
TGTGCCAGCAGTGAAAGTCCGGCTAGCGGGAGACGAGAGACCCAGTACTTC	CASSESPASGRRETQYF	TRBD2	-	TRBV2	TRBJ2-5
TGTGCCAGCAGCCAACCTACTAGCGGGAGTTTTCGAGGAGAGACCCAGTACTTC	CASSQPTSGSFRGETQYF	TRBD2	-	TRBV14	TRBJ2-5
TGTGCCAGCAGCTTAGATGGGGGGTTCAATCAGCCCCAGCATTTT	CASSLDGGFNQPQHF	-	-	TRBV11-2	TRBJ1-5
TGTGCCAGCAGCCAAGAACAGGGTGGTAATTCACCCCTCCACTTT	CASSQEQGGNSPLHF	-	-	TRBV4-2	TRBJ1-6
TGCAGCGTGAACAGGGGGACCGAGCAGTACTTC	CSVNRGTEQYF	TRBD1	-	TRBV29-1	TRBJ2-7
TGTGCCAGCAGTTTCAGCCAGGGCGAGCTGTTTTTT	CASSFSQGELFF	-	once	TRBV28	TRBJ2-2
TGTGCCAGTAGTGCAGGGACAGGGGATGGGTATGGCTACACCTTC	CASSAGTGDGYGYTF	TRBD1	once	TRBV19	TRBJ1-2
TGCGCCAGCAGCCGGGACAGGGGGTTGGGAGAGACCCAGTACTTC	CASSRDRGLGETQYF	TRBD1	-	TRBV10-1	TRBJ2-5
TGTGCCAGCAGCGTAGGGACAGGAAGGGACTTGAACACTGAAGCTTTCTTT	CASSVGTGRDLNTEAFF	TRBD1	-	TRBV9	TRBJ1-1
TGTGCCAGCAGCCCGGACAGGGGGCTAGGCTACACCTTC	CASSPDRGLGYTF	TRBD1	-	TRBV11-1	TRBJ1-2
TGTGCCAGCAGCCGACAGGGAATGCTGAAGTCGGCTTTCTTT	CASSRQGMLKSAFF	TRBD1	-	TRBV6-5	TRBJ1-1
TGTGCCTGGAGTGTCGATGTAGCGGGGATCTACGAGCAGTACTTC	CAWSVDVAGIYEQYF	TRBD2	-	TRBV30	TRBJ2-7
TGTGCCAGCAGCTACCCGGGGAGTGAGCAGTTCTTC	CASSYPGSEQFF	-	-	TRBV7-3	TRBJ2-1
TGTGCCAGCAGTGCGACAGGAGAAGGACTAGCGGGAGAGACCCAGTACTTC	CASSATGEGLAGETQYF	TRBD2	-	TRBV28	TRBJ2-5
TGCGCCAGCAGCCACCCCGGGACAGGGACCTCCACCAATACGCAGTATTTT	CASSHPGTGTSTNTQYF	TRBD1	-	TRBV4-3	TRBJ2-3
TGCGCCAGCAGCCAAGAATACAGGGTTTATCAGCCCCAGCATTTT	CASSQEYRVYQPQHF	-	-	TRBV4-1	TRBJ1-5
TGCGCCAGCCAGCGGGAGACCTCCTACAATGAGCAGTTCTTC	CASQRETSYNEQFF	TRBD2	-	TRBV5-1	TRBJ2-1
TGTGCCACCAGCAGAGGTGGGGGCCGCACTGAAGCTTTCTTT	CATSRGGGRTEAFF	-	-	TRBV15	TRBJ1-1
TGTGCCTCCCGTAGTTCTAGCGGGATAAATGAGCAGTTCTTC	CASRSSSGINEQFF	TRBD2	-	TRBV6-1	TRBJ2-1
TGTGCCAGGGAACCTTTAGCGGGAGGGCCGAGTGGGAACATTCAGTACTTC	CAREPLAGGPSGNIQYF	TRBD2	-	TRBV7-9	TRBJ2-4
TGCAGCGTAGCTCTAGCGTCCCATTACGAGCAGTACTTC	CSVALASHYEQYF	-	-	TRBV29-1	TRBJ2-7
TGTGCCTGGATCTCGGGCGGGTATAACAATGAGCAGTTCTTC	CAWISGGYNNEQFF	-	-	TRBV30	TRBJ2-1
TGTGCCAGCTCACCATCCACAGGTTGGTACGAGCAGTACTTC	CASSPSTGWYEQYF	-	-	TRBV18	TRBJ2-7
TGTGCCAGCAGTGAAGGGGACAGCTACGGGGGGGAGCTGTTTTTT	CASSEGDSYGGELFF	TRBD1	-	TRBV6-1	TRBJ2-2
TGTGCCAGCAGCTTAGTGTCCGGGATCAAGGGTGGCTACACCTTC	CASSLVSGIKGGYTF	-	-	TRBV7-9	TRBJ1-2
TGTGCCAGCAGTTCACAGGGGGATATGGGAGGCTACACCTTC	CASSSQGDMGGYTF	TRBD1	-	TRBV2	TRBJ1-2
TGTGCCAGCAGCTTGCCAGGGGGGAACGAGCAGTACTTC	CASSLPGGNEQYF	-	-	TRBV5-5	TRBJ2-7
TGTGCCAGCAGGTCCCTCGACAGGGAAAACATTCAGTACTTC	CASRSLDRENIQYF	TRBD1	-	TRBV5-6	TRBJ2-4
TGTGCCAGCAGCATGTCAGGGGTGAGGGCTGAAGCTTTCTTT	CASSMSGVRAEAFF	-	-	TRBV27	TRBJ1-1
TGTGCCAGCAGCTCCCTCGGGCCCCAGCATTTT	CASSSLGPQHF	-	-	TRBV7-9	TRBJ1-5
TGTGCCAGCAGCCGAACCCCAGACACAACTAATGAAAAACTGTTTTTT	CASSRTPDTTNEKLFF	-	-	TRBV4-2	TRBJ1-4
TGCGCCAGCAGCCGCTGGGCGGGGGTGTTGGTGAACACTGAAGCTTTCTTT	CASSRWAGVLVNTEAFF	-	-	TRBV4-1	TRBJ1-1
TGTGCCAGCAGTGGAGAAGGTCGAACCTACGAGCAGTACTTC	CASSGEGRTYEQYF	-	once	TRBV6-6	TRBJ2-7
TGTGCCAGCAGTGAAACAGAGTATTATGAAAAACTGTTTTTT	CASSETEYYEKLFF	-	few	TRBV2	TRBJ1-4
TGTGCCAGCGGGGCGGGACTAGCGGGATACGAGCAGTACTTC	CASGAGLAGYEQYF	TRBD2	-	TRBV9	TRBJ2-7